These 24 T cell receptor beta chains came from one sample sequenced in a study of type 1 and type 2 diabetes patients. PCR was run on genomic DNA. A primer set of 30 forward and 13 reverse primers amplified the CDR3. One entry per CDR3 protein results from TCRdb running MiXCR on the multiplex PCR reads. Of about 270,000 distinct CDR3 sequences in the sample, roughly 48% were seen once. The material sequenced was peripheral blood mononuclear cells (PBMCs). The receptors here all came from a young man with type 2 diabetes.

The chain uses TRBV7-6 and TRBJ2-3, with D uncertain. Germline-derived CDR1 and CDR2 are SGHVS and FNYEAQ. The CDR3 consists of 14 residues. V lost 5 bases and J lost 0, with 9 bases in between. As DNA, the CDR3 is TGTGCCAGCAGCACCCTCACAAGCACAGATACGCAGTATTTT. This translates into CASSTLTSTDTQYF.

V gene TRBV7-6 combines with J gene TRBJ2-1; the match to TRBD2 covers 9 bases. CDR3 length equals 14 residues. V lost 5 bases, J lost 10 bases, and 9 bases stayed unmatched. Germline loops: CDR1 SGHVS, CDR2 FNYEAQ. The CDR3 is CASSQVAGDREQFF. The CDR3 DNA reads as TGTGCCAGCAGCCAAGTAGCGGGAGATCGCGAGCAGTTCTTC.

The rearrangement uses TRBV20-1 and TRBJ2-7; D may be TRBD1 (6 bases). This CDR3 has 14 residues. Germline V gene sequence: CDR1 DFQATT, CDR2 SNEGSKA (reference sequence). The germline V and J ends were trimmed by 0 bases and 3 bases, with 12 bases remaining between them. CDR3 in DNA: TGCAGTGCTAGAGATAGTGCAGGGGTCTACGAGCAGTACTTC. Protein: CSARDSAGVYEQYF.

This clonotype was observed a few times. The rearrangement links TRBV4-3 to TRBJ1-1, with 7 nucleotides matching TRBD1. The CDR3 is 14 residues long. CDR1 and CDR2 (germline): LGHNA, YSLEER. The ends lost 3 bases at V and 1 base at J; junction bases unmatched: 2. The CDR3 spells CASSQGQTNTEAFF. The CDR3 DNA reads TGCGCCAGCAGCCAGGGACAGACGAACACTGAAGCTTTCTTT.

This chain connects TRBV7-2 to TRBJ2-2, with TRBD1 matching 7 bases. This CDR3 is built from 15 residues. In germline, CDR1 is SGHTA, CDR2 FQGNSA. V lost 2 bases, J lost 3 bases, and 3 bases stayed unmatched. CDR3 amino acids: CASSLRGPYTGELFF. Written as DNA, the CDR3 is TGTGCCAGCAGCTTAAGGGGGCCGTACACCGGGGAGCTGTTTTTT.

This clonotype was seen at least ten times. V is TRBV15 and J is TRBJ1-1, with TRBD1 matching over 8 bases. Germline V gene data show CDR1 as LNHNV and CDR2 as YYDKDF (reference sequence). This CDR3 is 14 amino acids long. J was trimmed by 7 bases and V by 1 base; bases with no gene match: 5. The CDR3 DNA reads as TGTGCCACCAGCAGAGGGACAGGGATCAATGAAGCTTTCTTT. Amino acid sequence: CATSRGTGINEAFF.

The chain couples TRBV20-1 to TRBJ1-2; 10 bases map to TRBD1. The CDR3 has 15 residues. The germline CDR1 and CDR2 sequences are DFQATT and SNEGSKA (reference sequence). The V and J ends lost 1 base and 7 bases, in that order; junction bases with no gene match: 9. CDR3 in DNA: TGCAGTGCTAGAGGTGGGACAGGGGATCAGGCTGGCTACACCTTC. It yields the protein CSARGGTGDQAGYTF.

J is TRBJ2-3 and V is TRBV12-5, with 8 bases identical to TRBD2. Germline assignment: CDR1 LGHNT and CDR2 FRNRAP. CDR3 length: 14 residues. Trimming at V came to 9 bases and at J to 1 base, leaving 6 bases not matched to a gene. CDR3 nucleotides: TGTGCTAGCTCGGGGGGGTCCCGCACAGATACGCAGTATTTT. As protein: CASSGGSRTDTQYF.

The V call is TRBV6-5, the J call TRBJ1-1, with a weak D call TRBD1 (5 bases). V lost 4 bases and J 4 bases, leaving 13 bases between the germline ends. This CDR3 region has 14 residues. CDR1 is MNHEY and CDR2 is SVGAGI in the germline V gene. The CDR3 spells CASSSAGLVTEAFF. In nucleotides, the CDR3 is TGTGCCAGCAGTTCTGCGGGACTGGTCACTGAAGCTTTCTTT.

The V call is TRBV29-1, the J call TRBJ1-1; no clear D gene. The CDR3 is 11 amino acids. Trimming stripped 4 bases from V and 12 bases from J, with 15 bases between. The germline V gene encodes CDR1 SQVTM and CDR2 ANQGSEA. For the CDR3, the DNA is TGCAGCGTTGGTGCTGACCCCGTGTCTTTCTTT. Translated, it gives CSVGADPVSFF.

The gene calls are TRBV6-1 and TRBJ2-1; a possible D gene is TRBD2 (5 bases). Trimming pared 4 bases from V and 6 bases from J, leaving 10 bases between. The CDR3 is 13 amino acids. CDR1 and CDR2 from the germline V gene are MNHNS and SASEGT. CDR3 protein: CASSVLAPNEQFF. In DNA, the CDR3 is TGTGCCAGCAGTGTTCTAGCTCCCAATGAGCAGTTCTTC.

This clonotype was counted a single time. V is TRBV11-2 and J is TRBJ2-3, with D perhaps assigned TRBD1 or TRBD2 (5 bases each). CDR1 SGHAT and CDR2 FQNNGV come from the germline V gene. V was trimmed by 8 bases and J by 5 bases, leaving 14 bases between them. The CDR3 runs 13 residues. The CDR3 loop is CASGPGLGDTQYF. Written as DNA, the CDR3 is TGTGCCAGCGGCCCGGGGCTGGGAGATACGCAGTATTTT.

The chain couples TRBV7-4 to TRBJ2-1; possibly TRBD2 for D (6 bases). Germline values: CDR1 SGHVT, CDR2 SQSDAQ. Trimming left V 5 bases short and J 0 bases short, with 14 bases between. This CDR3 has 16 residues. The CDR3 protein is CASSPFSGSSYNEQFF. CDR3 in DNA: TGTGCCAGCAGCCCTTTTAGCGGAAGCTCCTACAATGAGCAGTTCTTC.

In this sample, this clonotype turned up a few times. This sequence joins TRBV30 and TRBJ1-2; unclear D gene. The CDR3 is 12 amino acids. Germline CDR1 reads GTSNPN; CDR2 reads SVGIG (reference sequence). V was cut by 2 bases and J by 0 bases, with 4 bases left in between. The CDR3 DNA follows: TGTGCCTGGAGTATAACTAACTATGGCTACACCTTC. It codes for CAWSITNYGYTF.

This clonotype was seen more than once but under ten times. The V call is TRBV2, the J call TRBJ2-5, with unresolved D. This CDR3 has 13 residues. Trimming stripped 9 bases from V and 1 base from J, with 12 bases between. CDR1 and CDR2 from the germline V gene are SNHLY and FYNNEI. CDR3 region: CASRQEIQETQYF. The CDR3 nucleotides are TGTGCCAGTAGACAAGAGATCCAAGAGACCCAGTACTTC.

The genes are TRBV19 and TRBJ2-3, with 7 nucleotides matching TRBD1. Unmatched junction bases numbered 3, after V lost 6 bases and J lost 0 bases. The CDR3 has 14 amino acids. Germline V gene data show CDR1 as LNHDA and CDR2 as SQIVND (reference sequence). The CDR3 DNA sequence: TGTGCCAGTAGGAGGGACAGTAGCACAGATACGCAGTATTTT. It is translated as CASRRDSSTDTQYF. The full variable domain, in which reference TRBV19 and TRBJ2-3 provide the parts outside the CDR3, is DGGITQSPKYLFRKEGQNVTLSCEQNLNHDAMYWYRQDPGQGLRLIYYSQIVNDFQKGDIAEGYSVSREKKESFPLTVTSAQKNPTAFYLCASRRDSSTDTQYFGPGTRLTVL.

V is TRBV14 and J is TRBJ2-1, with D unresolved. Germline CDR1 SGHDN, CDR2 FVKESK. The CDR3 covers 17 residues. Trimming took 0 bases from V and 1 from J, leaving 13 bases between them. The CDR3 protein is CASSQDLAVRSYNEQFF. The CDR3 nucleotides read TGTGCCAGCAGCCAAGATTTGGCGGTTCGGTCCTACAATGAGCAGTTCTTC.

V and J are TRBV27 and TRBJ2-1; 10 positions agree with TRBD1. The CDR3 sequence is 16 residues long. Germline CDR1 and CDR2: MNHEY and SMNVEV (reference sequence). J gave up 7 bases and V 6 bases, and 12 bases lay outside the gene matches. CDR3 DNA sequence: TGTGCCAGCAGATCCGACGGGACAGGGGTAGGTAATGAGCAGTTCTTC. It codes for CASRSDGTGVGNEQFF.

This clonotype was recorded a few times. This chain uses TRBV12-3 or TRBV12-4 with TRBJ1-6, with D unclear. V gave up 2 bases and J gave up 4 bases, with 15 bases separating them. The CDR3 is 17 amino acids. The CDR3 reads CASSLTVDDRYNSPLHF. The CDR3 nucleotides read TGTGCCAGCAGTTTAACCGTGGACGACCGTTATAATTCACCCCTCCACTTT.

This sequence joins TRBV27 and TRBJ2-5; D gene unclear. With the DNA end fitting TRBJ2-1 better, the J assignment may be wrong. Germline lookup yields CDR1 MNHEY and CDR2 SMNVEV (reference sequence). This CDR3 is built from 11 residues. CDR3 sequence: CASNIGNEQFF. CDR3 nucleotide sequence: TGTGCCAGCAATATAGGCAATGAGCAGTTCTTC.

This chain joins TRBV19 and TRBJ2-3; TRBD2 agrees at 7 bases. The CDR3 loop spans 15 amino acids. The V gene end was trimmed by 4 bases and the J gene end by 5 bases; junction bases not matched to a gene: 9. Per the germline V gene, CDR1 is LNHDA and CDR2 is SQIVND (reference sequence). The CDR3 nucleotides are TGTGCCAGTAGTACCTTCCTAGCGGAGGGAGATACGCAGTATTTT. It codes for CASSTFLAEGDTQYF. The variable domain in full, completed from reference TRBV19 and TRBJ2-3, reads DGGITQSPKYLFRKEGQNVTLSCEQNLNHDAMYWYRQDPGQGLRLIYYSQIVNDFQKGDIAEGYSVSREKKESFPLTVTSAQKNPTAFYLCASSTFLAEGDTQYFGPGTRLTVL.

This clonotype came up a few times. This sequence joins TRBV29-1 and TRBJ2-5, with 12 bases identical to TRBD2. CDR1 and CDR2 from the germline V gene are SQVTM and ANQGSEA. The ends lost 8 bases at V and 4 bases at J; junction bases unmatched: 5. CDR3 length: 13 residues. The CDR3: CSLAGGPRETQYF. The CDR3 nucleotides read TGCAGCCTAGCGGGAGGGCCTCGAGAGACCCAGTACTTC.

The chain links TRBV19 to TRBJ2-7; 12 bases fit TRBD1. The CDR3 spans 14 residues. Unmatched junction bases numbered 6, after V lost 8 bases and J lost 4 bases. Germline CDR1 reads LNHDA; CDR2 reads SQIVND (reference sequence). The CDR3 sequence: CASGTGGLEYEQYF. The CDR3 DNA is TGTGCCAGTGGGACAGGGGGCTTGGAATACGAGCAGTACTTC.

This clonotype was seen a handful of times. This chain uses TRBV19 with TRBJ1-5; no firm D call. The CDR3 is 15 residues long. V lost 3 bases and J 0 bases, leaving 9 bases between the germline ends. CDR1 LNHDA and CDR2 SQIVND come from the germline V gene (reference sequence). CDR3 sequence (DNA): TGTGCCAGTAGTATGTTCCAGAATAGCAATCAGCCCCAGCATTTT. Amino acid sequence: CASSMFQNSNQPQHF. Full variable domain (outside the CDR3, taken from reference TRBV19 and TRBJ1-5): DGGITQSPKYLFRKEGQNVTLSCEQNLNHDAMYWYRQDPGQGLRLIYYSQIVNDFQKGDIAEGYSVSREKKESFPLTVTSAQKNPTAFYLCASSMFQNSNQPQHFGDGTRLSIL.